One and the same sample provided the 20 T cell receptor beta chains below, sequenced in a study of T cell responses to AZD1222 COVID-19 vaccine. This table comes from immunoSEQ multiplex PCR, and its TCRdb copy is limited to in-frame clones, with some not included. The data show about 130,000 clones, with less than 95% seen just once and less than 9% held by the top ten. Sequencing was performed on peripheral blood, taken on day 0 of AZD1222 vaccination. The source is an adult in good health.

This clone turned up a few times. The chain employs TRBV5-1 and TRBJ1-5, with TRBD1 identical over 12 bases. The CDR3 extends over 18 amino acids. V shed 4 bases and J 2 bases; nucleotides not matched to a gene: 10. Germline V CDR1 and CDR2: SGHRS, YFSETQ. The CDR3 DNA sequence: TGCGCCAGCAGCGGGACAGGGGGCAAATTTTTCGGCAATCAGCCCCAGCATTTT. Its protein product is CASSGTGGKFFGNQPQHF.

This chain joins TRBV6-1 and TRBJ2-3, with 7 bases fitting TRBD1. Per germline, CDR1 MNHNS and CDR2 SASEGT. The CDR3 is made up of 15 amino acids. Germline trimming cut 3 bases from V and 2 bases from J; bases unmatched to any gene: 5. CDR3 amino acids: CASSDQTGHTDTQYF. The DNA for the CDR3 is TGTGCCAGCAGTGACCAGACAGGGCACACAGATACGCAGTATTTT.

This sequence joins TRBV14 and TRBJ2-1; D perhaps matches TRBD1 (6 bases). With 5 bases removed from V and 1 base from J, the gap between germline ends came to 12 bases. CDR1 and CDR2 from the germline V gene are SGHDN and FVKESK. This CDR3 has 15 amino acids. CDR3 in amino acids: CASSFSRGSYNEQFF. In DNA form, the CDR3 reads TGTGCCAGCAGCTTTTCGAGGGGGTCCTACAATGAGCAGTTCTTC.

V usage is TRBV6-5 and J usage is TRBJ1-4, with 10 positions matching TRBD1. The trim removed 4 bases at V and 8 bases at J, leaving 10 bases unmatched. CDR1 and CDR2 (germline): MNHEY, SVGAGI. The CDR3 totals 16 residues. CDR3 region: CASSSYGQGGREKLFF. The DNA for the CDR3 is TGTGCCAGCAGTTCCTACGGACAGGGGGGTCGGGAAAAACTGTTTTTT.

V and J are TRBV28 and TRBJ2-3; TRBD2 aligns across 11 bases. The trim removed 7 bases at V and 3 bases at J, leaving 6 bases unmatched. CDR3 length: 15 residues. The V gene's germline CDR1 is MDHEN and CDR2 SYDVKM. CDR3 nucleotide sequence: TGTGCCAGCATCCTAGCGGGGGGAGGGACAGATACGCAGTATTTT. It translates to CASILAGGGTDTQYF.

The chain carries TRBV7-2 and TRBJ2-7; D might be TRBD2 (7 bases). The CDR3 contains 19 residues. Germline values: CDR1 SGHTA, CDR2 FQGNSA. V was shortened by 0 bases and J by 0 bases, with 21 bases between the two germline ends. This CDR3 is CASSLAPSSAGANSYEQYF. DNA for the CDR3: TGTGCCAGCAGCTTAGCCCCGTCGTCGGCGGGGGCCAACTCCTACGAGCAGTACTTC.

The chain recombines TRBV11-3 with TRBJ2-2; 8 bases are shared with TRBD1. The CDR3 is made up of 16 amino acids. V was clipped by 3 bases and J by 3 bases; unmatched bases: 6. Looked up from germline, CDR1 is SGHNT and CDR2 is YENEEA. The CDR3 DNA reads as TGTGCCAGCAGCTTCAAGCAGGGGGCCTACACCGGGGAGCTGTTTTTT. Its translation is CASSFKQGAYTGELFF.

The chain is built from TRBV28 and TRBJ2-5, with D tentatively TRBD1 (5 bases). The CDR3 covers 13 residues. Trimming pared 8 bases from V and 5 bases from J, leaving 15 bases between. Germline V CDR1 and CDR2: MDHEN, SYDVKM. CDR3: CASDPGWSETQYF. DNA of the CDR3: TGTGCCAGCGACCCAGGGTGGTCGGAGACCCAGTACTTC.

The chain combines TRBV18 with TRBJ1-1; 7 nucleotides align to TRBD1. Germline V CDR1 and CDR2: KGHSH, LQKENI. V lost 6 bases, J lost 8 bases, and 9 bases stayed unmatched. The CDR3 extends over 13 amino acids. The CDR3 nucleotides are TGTGCCAGCTCCCTCAAACAGGGGCAGGAAGCTTTCTTT. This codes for CASSLKQGQEAFF. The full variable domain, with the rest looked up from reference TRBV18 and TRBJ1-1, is NAGVMQNPRHLVRRRGQEARLRCSPMKGHSHVYWYRQLPEEGLKFMVYLQKENIIDESGMPKERFSAEFPKEGPSILRIQQVVRGDSAAYFCASSLKQGQEAFFGQGTRLTVV.

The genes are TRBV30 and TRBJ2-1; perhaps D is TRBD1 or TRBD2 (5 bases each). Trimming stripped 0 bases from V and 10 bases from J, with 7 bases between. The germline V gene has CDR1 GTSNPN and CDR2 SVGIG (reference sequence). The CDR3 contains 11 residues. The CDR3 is CAWSVGVEQFF. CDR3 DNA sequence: TGTGCCTGGAGTGTGGGGGTCGAGCAGTTCTTC.

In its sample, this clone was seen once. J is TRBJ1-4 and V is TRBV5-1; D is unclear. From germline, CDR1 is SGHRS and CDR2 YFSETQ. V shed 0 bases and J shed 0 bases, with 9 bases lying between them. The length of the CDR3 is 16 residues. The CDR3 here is CASSLGFGATNEKLFF. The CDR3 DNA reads TGCGCCAGCAGCTTGGGGTTTGGGGCAACTAATGAAAAACTGTTTTTT.

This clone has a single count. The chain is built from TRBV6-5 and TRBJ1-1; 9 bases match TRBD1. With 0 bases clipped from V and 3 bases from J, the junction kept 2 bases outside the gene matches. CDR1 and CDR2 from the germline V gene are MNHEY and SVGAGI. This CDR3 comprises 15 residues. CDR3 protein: CASSYSTGGYTEAFF. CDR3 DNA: TGTGCCAGCAGTTACTCTACAGGGGGCTACACTGAAGCTTTCTTT.

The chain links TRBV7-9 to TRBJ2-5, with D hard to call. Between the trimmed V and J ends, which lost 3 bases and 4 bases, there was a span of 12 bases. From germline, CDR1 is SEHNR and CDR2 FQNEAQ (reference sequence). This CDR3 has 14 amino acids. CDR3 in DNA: TGTGCCAGCAGCTTCAGTCGACTTGGAGAGACCCAGTACTTC. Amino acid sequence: CASSFSRLGETQYF.

DNA for the CDR3: TGTGCCAGCAGCGTAGGAGCGGGGGGCTACGAGCAGTACTTC. Translated, it gives CASSVGAGGYEQYF. This chain connects TRBV9 to TRBJ2-7; 9 nucleotides match TRBD2. The CDR3 has 14 residues. CDR1 and CDR2 (germline): SGDLS, YYNGEE. The ends lost 0 bases at V and 3 bases at J; junction bases unmatched: 1.

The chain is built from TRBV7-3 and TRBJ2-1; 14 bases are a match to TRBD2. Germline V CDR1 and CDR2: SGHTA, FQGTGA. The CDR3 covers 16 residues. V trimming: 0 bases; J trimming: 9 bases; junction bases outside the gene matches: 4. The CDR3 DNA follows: TGTGCCAGCAGCTTAACTGTGGGGACTAGCGGGAGTGAGCAGTTCTTC. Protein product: CASSLTVGTSGSEQFF.

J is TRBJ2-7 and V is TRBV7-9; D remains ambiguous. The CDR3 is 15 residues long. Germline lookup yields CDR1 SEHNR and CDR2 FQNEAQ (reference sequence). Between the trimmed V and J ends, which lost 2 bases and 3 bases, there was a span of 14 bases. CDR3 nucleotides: TGTGCCAGCAGCTTATTTGTGGGAAGTATCTACGAGCAGTACTTC. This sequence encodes CASSLFVGSIYEQYF. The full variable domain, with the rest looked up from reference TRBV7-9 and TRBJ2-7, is DTGVSQNPRHKITKRGQNVTFRCDPISEHNRLYWYRQTLGQGPEFLTYFQNEAQLEKSRLLSDRFSAERPKGSFSTLEIQRTEQGDSAMYLCASSLFVGSIYEQYFGPGTRLTVT.

The CDR3 DNA reads TGTGCCAGCAGTTACCGGCCACCCCTGAAGACCGGGGAGCTGTTTTTT. Its protein product is CASSYRPPLKTGELFF. The rearrangement links TRBV6-2 or TRBV6-3 to TRBJ2-2; no reliable D call. CDR3 length equals 16 residues. Germline loops: CDR1 MNHEY, CDR2 SVGEGT. Trimming took off 2 bases at V and 5 bases at J, with 15 bases between the two ends.

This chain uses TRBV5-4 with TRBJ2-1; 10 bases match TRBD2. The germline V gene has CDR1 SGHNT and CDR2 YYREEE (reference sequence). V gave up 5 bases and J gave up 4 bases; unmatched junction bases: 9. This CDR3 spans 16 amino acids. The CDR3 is CASSAVAGGTYNEQFF. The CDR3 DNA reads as TGTGCCAGCAGTGCTGTAGCGGGGGGAACTTACAATGAGCAGTTCTTC.

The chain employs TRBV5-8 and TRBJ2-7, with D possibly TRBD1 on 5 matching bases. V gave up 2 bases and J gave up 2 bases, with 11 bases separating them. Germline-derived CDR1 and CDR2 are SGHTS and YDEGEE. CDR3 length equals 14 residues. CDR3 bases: TGTGCCAGCAGCTTCAGACAGTTTCCCTACGAGCAGTACTTC. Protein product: CASSFRQFPYEQYF.

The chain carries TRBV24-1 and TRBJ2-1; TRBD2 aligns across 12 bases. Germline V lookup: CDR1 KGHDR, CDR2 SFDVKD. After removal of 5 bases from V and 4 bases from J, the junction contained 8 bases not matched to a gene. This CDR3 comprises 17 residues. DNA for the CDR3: TGTGCCACCAGTGGGCTCTCGACTAGCGGGGGATACAATGAGCAGTTCTTC. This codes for CATSGLSTSGGYNEQFF.